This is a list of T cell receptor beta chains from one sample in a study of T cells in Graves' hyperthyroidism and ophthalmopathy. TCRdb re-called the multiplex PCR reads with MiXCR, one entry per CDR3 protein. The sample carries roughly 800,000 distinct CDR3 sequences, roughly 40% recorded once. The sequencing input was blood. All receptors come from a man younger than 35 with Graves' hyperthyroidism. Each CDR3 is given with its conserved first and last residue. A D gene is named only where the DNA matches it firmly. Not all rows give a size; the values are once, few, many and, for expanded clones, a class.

CDR3 DNA: TGTGCCAGCAGCTCTAGCGGGGGTCTCGGGGGCGAGCAGTACTTC; CDR3 protein: CASSSSGGLGGEQYF; clone size: NA; D gene: TRBD2; V gene: TRBV7-2; J gene: TRBJ2-7
CDR3 DNA: TGTGCCACCGGGAAAGTCGAGGATCAGCCCCAGCATTTT; CDR3 protein: CATGKVEDQPQHF; clone size: many; D gene: NA; V gene: TRBV24-1; J gene: TRBJ1-5
CDR3 DNA: TGTGCCAGCAGTTTTGCCGGGGTAGAGACCCAGTACTTC; CDR3 protein: CASSFAGVETQYF; clone size: NA; D gene: NA; V gene: TRBV12-3/TRBV12-4; J gene: TRBJ2-5
CDR3 DNA: TGTGCCAGTAGCGCAGGGAGGGGCGGGGAGCTGTTTTTT; CDR3 protein: CASSAGRGGELFF; clone size: NA; D gene: TRBD2; V gene: TRBV19; J gene: TRBJ2-2
CDR3 DNA: TGTGCCACCAGCAGCGGACAGGGGGACACTGAAGCTTTCTTT; CDR3 protein: CATSSGQGDTEAFF; clone size: many; D gene: TRBD1; V gene: TRBV15; J gene: TRBJ1-1
CDR3 DNA: TGTGCCAGCAGTCACGGGGGGGCCCTCGGGAATCAGCCCCAGCATTTT; CDR3 protein: CASSHGGALGNQPQHF; clone size: NA; D gene: NA; V gene: TRBV6-5; J gene: TRBJ1-5
CDR3 DNA: TGTGCCAGCAGCTTGGAACAGGGCAATTCACCCCTCCACTTT; CDR3 protein: CASSLEQGNSPLHF; clone size: many; D gene: NA; V gene: TRBV7-9; J gene: TRBJ1-6
CDR3 DNA: TGTGCCAGCAGCGCGGTCGGGACAGGGGGTTTTGGCTACACCTTC; CDR3 protein: CASSAVGTGGFGYTF; clone size: NA; D gene: TRBD1; V gene: TRBV9; J gene: TRBJ1-2
CDR3 DNA: TGTGCCAGCACCCCCTTATCCGGGGCTAATGAAAAACTGTTTTTT; CDR3 protein: CASTPLSGANEKLFF; clone size: NA; D gene: NA; V gene: TRBV7-2; J gene: TRBJ1-4
CDR3 DNA: TGTGCCACCAGCGACGGGAGCGGGGGGACAGTGACACAAGAGACCCAGTACTTC; CDR3 protein: CATSDGSGGTVTQETQYF; clone size: NA; D gene: TRBD2; V gene: TRBV24-1; J gene: TRBJ2-5
CDR3 DNA: TGTGCCAGCAGCCAAGAGTTTCTGGACAGGGGGCACCAAGAGACCCAGTACTTC; CDR3 protein: CASSQEFLDRGHQETQYF; clone size: NA; D gene: TRBD1; V gene: TRBV9; J gene: TRBJ2-5
CDR3 DNA: TGTGCCAGCAGCCTTCGGACAGGGGTGACTGGAAACACCATATATTTT; CDR3 protein: CASSLRTGVTGNTIYF; clone size: NA; D gene: TRBD1; V gene: TRBV7-2; J gene: TRBJ1-3
CDR3 DNA: TGCAGCGTTGTTGGGGCAGTGAACACTGAAGCTTTCTTT; CDR3 protein: CSVVGAVNTEAFF; clone size: many; D gene: NA; V gene: TRBV29-1; J gene: TRBJ1-1
CDR3 DNA: TGCAGTGCTTTCCTCTCGGGGGGTAATTCACCCCTCCACTTT; CDR3 protein: CSAFLSGGNSPLHF; clone size: NA; D gene: NA; V gene: TRBV20-1; J gene: TRBJ1-6
CDR3 DNA: TGCAGTGCTACAGGTGGCGGGGGACGGGGTGGAAACACCATATATTTT; CDR3 protein: CSATGGGGRGGNTIYF; clone size: few; D gene: NA; V gene: TRBV20-1; J gene: TRBJ1-3
CDR3 DNA: TGTGCCAGCAGACTGGCGGGGAAGACCCAGTACTTC; CDR3 protein: CASRLAGKTQYF; clone size: many; D gene: NA; V gene: TRBV2; J gene: TRBJ2-5
CDR3 DNA: TGTGCCAGCTCACCGGGACAGAGTCAGTACGAGCAGTACTTC; CDR3 protein: CASSPGQSQYEQYF; clone size: NA; D gene: TRBD1; V gene: TRBV18; J gene: TRBJ2-7
CDR3 DNA: TGTGCCATCGCCGGACAGTCTTCCCACGAGCAGTACTTC; CDR3 protein: CAIAGQSSHEQYF; clone size: NA; D gene: NA; V gene: TRBV10-3; J gene: TRBJ2-7
CDR3 DNA: TGCGCCAGCAGTAACGGGGGGGATTACGAGCAGTACTTC; CDR3 protein: CASSNGGDYEQYF; clone size: many; D gene: TRBD2; V gene: TRBV10-2; J gene: TRBJ2-7
CDR3 DNA: TGTGCCAGCAGAGAAGTGATAAATTTAGGTCAGCCCCAGCATTTT; CDR3 protein: CASREVINLGQPQHF; clone size: few; D gene: NA; V gene: TRBV2; J gene: TRBJ1-5
CDR3 DNA: TGTGCCAGCAGCACAGGGGGTGAAGAGACCCAGTACTTC; CDR3 protein: CASSTGGEETQYF; clone size: few; D gene: TRBD1; V gene: TRBV9; J gene: TRBJ2-5
CDR3 DNA: TGCAGCGCCGTTCCGACAGGCTCTGGAAACACCTTC; CDR3 protein: CSAVPTGSGNTF; clone size: NA; D gene: NA; V gene: TRBV29-1; J gene: TRBJ1-2
CDR3 DNA: TGTGCCAGCAGTCAACCTGCCGGTAGCTCCTATAATTCACCCCTCCACTTT; CDR3 protein: CASSQPAGSSYNSPLHF; clone size: NA; D gene: NA; V gene: TRBV12-3/TRBV12-4; J gene: TRBJ1-6
CDR3 DNA: TGTGCCAGTAGTTCCCTCCAGGGATGGGGAACTGAAGCTTTCTTT; CDR3 protein: CASSSLQGWGTEAFF; clone size: many; D gene: NA; V gene: TRBV19; J gene: TRBJ1-1
CDR3 DNA: TGTGCCAGCAGCCAACTCGGGACAGGGGGGGAAAAACTGTTTTTT; CDR3 protein: CASSQLGTGGEKLFF; clone size: few; D gene: TRBD1; V gene: TRBV4-1; J gene: TRBJ1-4
CDR3 DNA: TGTGCCAGCAGCCCCCGGGGCCCCGTCGGGGAGCTGTTTTTT; CDR3 protein: CASSPRGPVGELFF; clone size: NA; D gene: NA; V gene: TRBV7-8; J gene: TRBJ2-2
CDR3 DNA: TGCAGCGTTGGTTCGGGGGCCGGGGAGCTGTTTTTT; CDR3 protein: CSVGSGAGELFF; clone size: NA; D gene: NA; V gene: TRBV29-1; J gene: TRBJ2-2
CDR3 DNA: TGTGCCAGCAGACATAATAAAGGGAGGAGTGGCTACACCTTC; CDR3 protein: CASRHNKGRSGYTF; clone size: few; D gene: NA; V gene: TRBV7-9; J gene: TRBJ1-2
CDR3 DNA: TGCAGTGCTAAAGAGGGCCAGTACTTC; CDR3 protein: CSAKEGQYF; clone size: NA; D gene: NA; V gene: TRBV20-1; J gene: TRBJ2-5
CDR3 DNA: TGTGCCAGCAGCTTAACATTTTACGAGCAGTACTTC; CDR3 protein: CASSLTFYEQYF; clone size: few; D gene: NA; V gene: TRBV7-9; J gene: TRBJ2-7
CDR3 DNA: TGTGCCACCAGTGATTCCACAGGGGGCTTCAATCAGCCCCAGCATTTT; CDR3 protein: CATSDSTGGFNQPQHF; clone size: many; D gene: TRBD1; V gene: TRBV24-1; J gene: TRBJ1-5
CDR3 DNA: TGCAGTGTCCTTCGGGGGGAGGAGGAAAAACTGTTTTTT; CDR3 protein: CSVLRGEEEKLFF; clone size: NA; D gene: NA; V gene: TRBV20-1; J gene: TRBJ1-4
CDR3 DNA: TGTGCCAGCAGTGTAATGGGGATGAACACTGAAGCTTTCTTT; CDR3 protein: CASSVMGMNTEAFF; clone size: many; D gene: NA; V gene: TRBV2; J gene: TRBJ1-1
CDR3 DNA: TGTGCCAGAAGCCAAGCCTTCGGGGACACTGAAGCTTTCTTT; CDR3 protein: CARSQAFGDTEAFF; clone size: NA; D gene: NA; V gene: TRBV7-9; J gene: TRBJ1-1
CDR3 DNA: TGTGCCAGCAGCTTTGAAGCCCGGACCGGGGAGCTGTTTTTT; CDR3 protein: CASSFEARTGELFF; clone size: NA; D gene: NA; V gene: TRBV7-9; J gene: TRBJ2-2
CDR3 DNA: TGTGCCAGCAGCCAATCGGCCAATCAGCCCCAGCATTTT; CDR3 protein: CASSQSANQPQHF; clone size: many; D gene: NA; V gene: TRBV14; J gene: TRBJ1-5
CDR3 DNA: TGCGCCAGCAGCCAAGATCTAGGAGGTGACTACGAGCAGTACTTC; CDR3 protein: CASSQDLGGDYEQYF; clone size: NA; D gene: NA; V gene: TRBV4-1; J gene: TRBJ2-7
CDR3 DNA: TGTGCCAGCAGGCCAACGACAGGGGTGAACACTGAAGCTTTCTTT; CDR3 protein: CASRPTTGVNTEAFF; clone size: many; D gene: TRBD1; V gene: TRBV7-6; J gene: TRBJ1-1
CDR3 DNA: TGCAGTGCTCCAGGGGCCCGTCGGAGCACAGATACGCAGTATTTT; CDR3 protein: CSAPGARRSTDTQYF; clone size: NA; D gene: NA; V gene: TRBV20-1; J gene: TRBJ2-3
CDR3 DNA: TGTGCCATCATGGGAGCGACGAACACCGGGGAGCTGTTTTTT; CDR3 protein: CAIMGATNTGELFF; clone size: many; D gene: NA; V gene: TRBV10-3; J gene: TRBJ2-2
CDR3 DNA: TGTGCCAGTAGTATAGGACAGCTTAGCAATCAGCCCCAGCATTTT; CDR3 protein: CASSIGQLSNQPQHF; clone size: many; D gene: NA; V gene: TRBV19; J gene: TRBJ1-5
CDR3 DNA: TGTGCCAGCAGTCTCACAGGGGCGGGCTATGGCTACACCTTC; CDR3 protein: CASSLTGAGYGYTF; clone size: few; D gene: TRBD1; V gene: TRBV7-3; J gene: TRBJ1-2
CDR3 DNA: TGTGCCACCAGCAGCCAACGTACGATCGATCAGACCCAGTACTTC; CDR3 protein: CATSSQRTIDQTQYF; clone size: NA; D gene: NA; V gene: TRBV15; J gene: TRBJ2-5
CDR3 DNA: TGTGCCAGCAGCTTATTCGGGAGCAATCAGCCCCAGCATTTT; CDR3 protein: CASSLFGSNQPQHF; clone size: many; D gene: NA; V gene: TRBV7-8; J gene: TRBJ1-5
CDR3 DNA: TGCGCCAGCAGCTTGGGTGACAGGGGGCCTAACACCGGGGAGCTGTTTTTT; CDR3 protein: CASSLGDRGPNTGELFF; clone size: NA; D gene: TRBD1; V gene: TRBV5-1; J gene: TRBJ2-2